This T cell receptor beta chain appears in the sequencing data of a study of immune evolution from preneoplasia to lung adenocarcinoma. Study summary: HLA loss of heterozygosity: 7% AIS, about 15% MIA, about 31% ADC, none AAH. General study points: Normal lung had the highest top T cell clone frequencies.

A note on this clone: As yet, its antigen is unknown.

The protocol was immunoSEQ multiplex PCR, while the TCRdb copy is restricted to in-frame clones and leaves out a portion. This table holds 7,500 to 10,000 clones, roughly 79% found once. CDR1 is SGHDT, CDR2 YYEEEE, per germline. Trimming removed 5 bases from V and 8 bases from J; junction bases left unmatched: 10. This CDR3 is 15 amino acids long. The rearrangement uses TRBV5-6 and TRBJ2-4; 10 bases align to TRBD2. The sequenced sample was FFPE lung adenocarcinoma in situ tissue. The sequence was obtained from a person aged 80 or over with lung adenocarcinoma. CDR3 bases: TGTGCCAGCAGGGAGGCTAGCGGGGGCCCTGACATTCAGTACTTC. It encodes CASREASGGPDIQYF.